These T cell receptor beta chains were read from a single sample in a study of cytomegalovirus exposure and HLA in healthy donors. Sequencing was performed with immunoSEQ multiplex PCR; in TCRdb, only in-frame clones are kept and a portion is missing. The repertoire includes about 210,000 clones, about 85% of them detected once, and 10% sits in the top ten. Sequencing was carried out using PBMCs. Receptor source: a woman aged 50 to 65 in good health and CMV-seropositive. Each CDR3 is given with its conserved first and last residue. The order of the fields is V gene, clone size, D gene, J gene, CDR3 DNA, CDR3 protein. A D gene is named only where the DNA matches it firmly. Clone size is not always given. Where it is, it says once, few, many or a class for expanded clones.

v_call: TRBV15; clone_size: .; d_call: .; j_call: TRBJ2-6; cdr3_nt: TGTGCCACCAGCAGAGGACAGCACTCTGGGGCCAACGTCCTGACTTTC; cdr3_aa: CATSRGQHSGANVLTF
v_call: TRBV5-1; clone_size: .; d_call: TRBD1; j_call: TRBJ2-1; cdr3_nt: TGCGCCAGCAGCTCTCGGACAGGGCAATACAATGAGCAGTTCTTC; cdr3_aa: CASSSRTGQYNEQFF
v_call: TRBV7-2; clone_size: .; d_call: .; j_call: TRBJ1-6; cdr3_nt: TGTGCCAGCAGCCAACAGGGAACCCTTATTGGTTCACCCCTCCACTTT; cdr3_aa: CASSQQGTLIGSPLHF
v_call: TRBV5-6; clone_size: .; d_call: TRBD1; j_call: TRBJ2-5; cdr3_nt: TGTGCCAGCAGCTTGACAGGGGGAGAAGAGACCCAGTACTTC; cdr3_aa: CASSLTGGEETQYF
v_call: TRBV5-1; clone_size: .; d_call: .; j_call: TRBJ2-2; cdr3_nt: TGCGCCAGCAGCTCCGCAGCAGCGGGCACCGGGGAGCTGTTTTTT; cdr3_aa: CASSSAAAGTGELFF
v_call: TRBV5-1; clone_size: .; d_call: .; j_call: TRBJ2-7; cdr3_nt: TGCGCCAGCAGCTTGGTGGCAGGAAAGAGCTCCTACGAGCAGTACTTC; cdr3_aa: CASSLVAGKSSYEQYF
v_call: TRBV5-1; clone_size: .; d_call: .; j_call: TRBJ1-1; cdr3_nt: TGCGCCAGCAGCTCCCGGGACTCCCCTCGAGGGGACACTGAAGCTTTCTTT; cdr3_aa: CASSSRDSPRGDTEAFF
v_call: TRBV30; clone_size: .; d_call: TRBD2; j_call: TRBJ2-2; cdr3_nt: TGTGCCTGGACCTCCGGGACTAGCGGGCGTCTGGGCACCGGGGAGCTGTTTTTT; cdr3_aa: CAWTSGTSGRLGTGELFF
v_call: TRBV4-1; clone_size: .; d_call: .; j_call: TRBJ2-3; cdr3_nt: TGCGCCAGCAGCCAAGGCGGGGGCCAACCAGATACGCAGTATTTT; cdr3_aa: CASSQGGGQPDTQYF
v_call: TRBV6-4; clone_size: .; d_call: .; j_call: TRBJ2-3; cdr3_nt: TGTGCCAGCAGTGACACAGACACAGATACGCAGTATTTT; cdr3_aa: CASSDTDTDTQYF
v_call: TRBV5-1; clone_size: .; d_call: .; j_call: TRBJ1-2; cdr3_nt: TGCGCCAGCAGCAGCAGGACTCAGGACTATGGCTACACCTTC; cdr3_aa: CASSSRTQDYGYTF
v_call: TRBV28; clone_size: .; d_call: TRBD2; j_call: TRBJ2-1; cdr3_nt: TGTGCCAGCAGTCCTAGACTAGCCTTGAGCTCCTACAATGAGCAGTTCTTC; cdr3_aa: CASSPRLALSSYNEQFF
v_call: TRBV7-2; clone_size: .; d_call: .; j_call: TRBJ2-5; cdr3_nt: TGTGCCAGCAGCTTCGCAGGGATCAAGACCCAGTACTTC; cdr3_aa: CASSFAGIKTQYF
v_call: TRBV7-2; clone_size: .; d_call: .; j_call: TRBJ1-6; cdr3_nt: TGTGCCAGCAGCTTAGCGGCAGGATATAATTCACCCCTCCACTTT; cdr3_aa: CASSLAAGYNSPLHF
v_call: TRBV15; clone_size: once; d_call: TRBD1; j_call: TRBJ2-7; cdr3_nt: TGTGCCACCAGCGAGGGTATTAGGGACAGGGACTACGAGCAGTACTTC; cdr3_aa: CATSEGIRDRDYEQYF
v_call: TRBV19; clone_size: .; d_call: .; j_call: TRBJ1-1; cdr3_nt: TGTGCCAGTAGCCGGACAGCCGCTGAAGCTTTCTTT; cdr3_aa: CASSRTAAEAFF
v_call: TRBV29-1; clone_size: once; d_call: .; j_call: TRBJ1-3; cdr3_nt: TGCAGCGTTGATAGTCAGGGGACAGGAAACACCATATATTTT; cdr3_aa: CSVDSQGTGNTIYF
v_call: TRBV7-9; clone_size: .; d_call: .; j_call: TRBJ1-1; cdr3_nt: TGTGCCAGCAGCTTTAGCAGGGCGTACACTGAAGCTTTCTTT; cdr3_aa: CASSFSRAYTEAFF
v_call: TRBV5-1; clone_size: .; d_call: .; j_call: TRBJ2-7; cdr3_nt: TGCGCCAGCAGCTTTGGAGCAGCCCTTGGCGACGAGCAGTACTTC; cdr3_aa: CASSFGAALGDEQYF
v_call: TRBV19; clone_size: .; d_call: TRBD1; j_call: TRBJ1-1; cdr3_nt: TGTGCCAGCAGAGTCCAGGGGGTATCGCTGAACACTGAAGCTTTCTTT; cdr3_aa: CASRVQGVSLNTEAFF
v_call: TRBV15; clone_size: .; d_call: .; j_call: TRBJ1-1; cdr3_nt: TGTGCCACCAGCCTTCGAAGGGGCTGGGGCACTGAAGCTTTCTTT; cdr3_aa: CATSLRRGWGTEAFF
v_call: TRBV7-2; clone_size: .; d_call: .; j_call: TRBJ1-4; cdr3_nt: TGTGCCAGCAGCTTAGCGTATCCGGAGAAACTGTTTTTT; cdr3_aa: CASSLAYPEKLFF
v_call: TRBV10-3; clone_size: .; d_call: .; j_call: TRBJ1-3; cdr3_nt: TGTGCCATCAGTGAGAGCGGGGGCAGAACTGGAAACACCATATATTTT; cdr3_aa: CAISESGGRTGNTIYF
v_call: TRBV19; clone_size: .; d_call: TRBD2; j_call: TRBJ2-7; cdr3_nt: TGTGCCACCAGGACTAGCGGCTCCTACGAGCAGTACTTC; cdr3_aa: CATRTSGSYEQYF
v_call: TRBV19; clone_size: .; d_call: .; j_call: TRBJ2-4; cdr3_nt: TGTGCCAGTAGTATAGTCGGAAGGGGGGGCATTCAGTACTTC; cdr3_aa: CASSIVGRGGIQYF